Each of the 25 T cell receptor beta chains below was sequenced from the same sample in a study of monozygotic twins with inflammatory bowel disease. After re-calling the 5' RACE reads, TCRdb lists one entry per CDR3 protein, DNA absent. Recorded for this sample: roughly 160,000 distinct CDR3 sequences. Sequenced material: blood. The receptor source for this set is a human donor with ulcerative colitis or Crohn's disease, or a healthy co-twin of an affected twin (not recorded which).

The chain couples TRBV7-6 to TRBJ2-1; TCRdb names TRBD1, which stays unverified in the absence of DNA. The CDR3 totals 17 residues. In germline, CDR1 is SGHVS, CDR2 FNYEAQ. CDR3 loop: CASSLTDRGSPYNEQFF. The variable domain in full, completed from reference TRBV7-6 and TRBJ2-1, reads GAGVSQSPRYKVTKRGQDVALRCDPISGHVSLYWYRQALGQGPEFLTYFNYEAQQDKSGLPNDRFSAERPEGSISTLTIQRTEQRDSAMYRCASSLTDRGSPYNEQFFGPGTRLTVL.

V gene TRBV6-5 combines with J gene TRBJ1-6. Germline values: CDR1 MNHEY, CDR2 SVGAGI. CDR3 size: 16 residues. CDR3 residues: CASSYSRPSYNSPLHF.

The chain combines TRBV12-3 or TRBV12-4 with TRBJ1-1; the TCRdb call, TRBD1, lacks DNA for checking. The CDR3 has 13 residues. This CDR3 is CASSLGQDTEAFF.

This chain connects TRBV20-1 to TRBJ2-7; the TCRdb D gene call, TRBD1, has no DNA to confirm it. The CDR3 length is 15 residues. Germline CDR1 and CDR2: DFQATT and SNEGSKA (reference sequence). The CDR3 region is CSAQPGTGVDYEQYF.

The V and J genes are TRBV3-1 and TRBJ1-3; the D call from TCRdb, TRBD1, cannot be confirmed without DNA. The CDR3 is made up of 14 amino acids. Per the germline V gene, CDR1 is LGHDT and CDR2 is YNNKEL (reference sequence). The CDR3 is CASSGRVAGNTIYF. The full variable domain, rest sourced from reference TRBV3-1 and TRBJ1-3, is DTAVSQTPKYLVTQMGNDKSIKCEQNLGHDTMYWYKQDSKKFLKIMFSYNNKELIINETVPNRFSPKSPDKAHLNLHINSLELGDSAVYFCASSGRVAGNTIYFGEGSWLTVV.

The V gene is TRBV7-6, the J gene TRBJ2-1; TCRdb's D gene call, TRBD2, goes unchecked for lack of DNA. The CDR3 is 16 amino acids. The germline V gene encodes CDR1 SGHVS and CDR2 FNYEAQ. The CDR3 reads CASSLGYSGRVDEQFF.

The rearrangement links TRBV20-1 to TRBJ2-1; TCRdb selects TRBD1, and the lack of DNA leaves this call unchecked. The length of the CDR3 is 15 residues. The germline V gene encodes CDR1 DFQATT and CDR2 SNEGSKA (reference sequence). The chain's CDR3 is CSAEGTGGRDNEQFF.

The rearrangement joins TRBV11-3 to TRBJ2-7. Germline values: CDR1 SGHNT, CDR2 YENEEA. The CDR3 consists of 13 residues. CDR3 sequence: CASSLSNSYEQYF.

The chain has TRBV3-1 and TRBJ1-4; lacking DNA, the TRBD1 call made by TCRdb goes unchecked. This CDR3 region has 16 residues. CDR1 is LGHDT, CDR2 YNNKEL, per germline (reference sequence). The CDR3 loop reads CASSQVSGQVNEKLFF.

CDR3 loop: CASSFAGTGGTGELFF. The chain is built from TRBV5-1 and TRBJ2-2; TCRdb's D gene call, TRBD1, goes unchecked for lack of DNA. The CDR3 runs to 16 residues. CDR1 SGHRS and CDR2 YFSETQ come from the germline V gene.

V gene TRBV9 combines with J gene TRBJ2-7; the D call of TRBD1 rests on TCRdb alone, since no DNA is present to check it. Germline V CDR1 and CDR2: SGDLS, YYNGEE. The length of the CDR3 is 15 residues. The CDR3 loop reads CASNAVGTGPNEQYF.

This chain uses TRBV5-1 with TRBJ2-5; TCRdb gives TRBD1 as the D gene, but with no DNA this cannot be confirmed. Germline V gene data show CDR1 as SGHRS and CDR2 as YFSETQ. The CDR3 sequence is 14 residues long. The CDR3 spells CASRETGGQESQYF.

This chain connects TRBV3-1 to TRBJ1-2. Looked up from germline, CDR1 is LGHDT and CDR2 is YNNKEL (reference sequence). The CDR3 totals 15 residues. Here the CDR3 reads CASSPWTSAGYGYTF.

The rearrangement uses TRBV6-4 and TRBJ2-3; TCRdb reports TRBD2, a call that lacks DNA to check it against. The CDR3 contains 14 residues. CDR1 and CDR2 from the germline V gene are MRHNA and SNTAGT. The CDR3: CASSGTSGADTQYF.

CDR3 amino acids: CASSSSGQGIGTQYF. The chain joins TRBV5-1 to TRBJ2-3; TCRdb reports TRBD1, a call that lacks DNA to check it against. This CDR3 comprises 15 residues. In germline, CDR1 is SGHRS, CDR2 YFSETQ.

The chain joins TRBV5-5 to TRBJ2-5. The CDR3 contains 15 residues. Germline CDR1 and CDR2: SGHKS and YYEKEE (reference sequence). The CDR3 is CASSLAEGRQETQYF.

This CDR3 is CASSPELAGGPGDTQYF. The rearrangement joins TRBV7-2 to TRBJ2-3; TCRdb indicates TRBD2, and absent DNA this call remains unverified. Germline V gene data show CDR1 as SGHTA and CDR2 as FQGNSA. The CDR3 is 17 amino acids.

The CDR3 region is CASSSPTGSYQETQYF. V usage is TRBV28 and J usage is TRBJ2-5; TCRdb reports TRBD1, a call that lacks DNA to check it against. CDR1 is MDHEN, CDR2 SYDVKM, per germline. The CDR3 length is 16 residues. The full variable domain, completed using reference TRBV28 and TRBJ2-5, is DVKVTQSSRYLVKRTGEKVFLECVQDMDHENMFWYRQDPGLGLRLIYFSYDVKMKEKGDIPEGYSVSREKKERFSLILESASTNQTSMYLCASSSPTGSYQETQYFGPGTRLLVL.

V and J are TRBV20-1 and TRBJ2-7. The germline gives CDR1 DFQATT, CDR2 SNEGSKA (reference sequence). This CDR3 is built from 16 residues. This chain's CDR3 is CSARGHLDQDPYEQYF.

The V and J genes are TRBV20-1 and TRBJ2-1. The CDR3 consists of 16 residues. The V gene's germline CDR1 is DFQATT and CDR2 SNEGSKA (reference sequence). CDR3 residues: CSARDATTPSYNEQFF.

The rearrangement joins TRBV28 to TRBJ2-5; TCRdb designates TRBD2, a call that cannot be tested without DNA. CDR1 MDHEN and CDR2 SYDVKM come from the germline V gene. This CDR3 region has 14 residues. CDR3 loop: CASSFADSQETQYF.

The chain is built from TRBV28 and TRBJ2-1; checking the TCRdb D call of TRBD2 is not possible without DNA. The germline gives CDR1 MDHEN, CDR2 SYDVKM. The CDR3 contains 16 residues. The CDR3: CASTPVLGLDYNEQFF.

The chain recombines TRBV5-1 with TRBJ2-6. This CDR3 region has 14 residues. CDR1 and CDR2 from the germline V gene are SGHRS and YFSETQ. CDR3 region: CASSPEVWANVLTF.

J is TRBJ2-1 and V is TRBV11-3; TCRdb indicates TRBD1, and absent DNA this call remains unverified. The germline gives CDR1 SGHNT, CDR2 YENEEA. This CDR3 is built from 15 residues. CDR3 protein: CASSYTGQPYNEQFF. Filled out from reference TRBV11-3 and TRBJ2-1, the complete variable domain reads EAGVVQSPRYKIIEKKQPVAFWCNPISGHNTLYWYLQNLGQGPELLIRYENEEAVDDSQLPKDRFSAERLKGVDSTLKIQPAELGDSAVYLCASSYTGQPYNEQFFGPGTRLTVL.

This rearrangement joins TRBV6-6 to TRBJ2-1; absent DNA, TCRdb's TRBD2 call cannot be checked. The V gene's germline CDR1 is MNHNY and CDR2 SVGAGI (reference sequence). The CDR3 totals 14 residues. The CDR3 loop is CASSERGAGDEQFF.